The 14 T cell receptor beta chains below all came from one sample that was sequenced in a study of blood T cell repertoires in COVID-19. Sequencing used immunoSEQ multiplex PCR; TCRdb keeps in-frame clones, though not all of them. The table shows tens of thousands of clones, with 86% occurring only once. Input material: peripheral blood. These receptors all stem from an elderly woman with acute or convalescent COVID-19.

The chain has TRBV2 and TRBJ1-1; perhaps TRBD1 as D (5 bases). The CDR3 contains 16 residues. Germline V gene data show CDR1 as SNHLY and CDR2 as FYNNEI. Deletions cut 6 bases from V and 1 base from J, with 18 bases between. For the CDR3, the DNA is TGTGCCAGCAGCCCGGAGGGAAGGGGAGGGAACACTGAAGCTTTCTTT. Translated, it gives CASSPEGRGGNTEAFF.

J is TRBJ2-3 and V is TRBV5-1, with 7 bases matching TRBD1. From germline, CDR1 is SGHRS and CDR2 YFSETQ. CDR3 length: 16 residues. With V trimmed by 3 bases and J by 5 bases, 12 bases remained unmatched. CDR3 residues: CASSSPQTGKGDTQYF. The CDR3 DNA reads TGCGCCAGCAGCTCGCCACAGACAGGGAAAGGAGATACGCAGTATTTT.

This chain uses TRBV5-4 with TRBJ1-1; 8 bases align to TRBD1. There are 15 residues in the CDR3. Unmatched junction bases numbered 2, after V lost 0 bases and J lost 1 base. Germline CDR1 and CDR2: SGHNT and YYREEE (reference sequence). CDR3 residues: CASSLGGTGNTEAFF. In DNA, the CDR3 is TGTGCCAGCAGCTTGGGGGGGACAGGGAACACTGAAGCTTTCTTT.

The chain links TRBV5-1 to TRBJ2-2; tentatively, D is TRBD2 (5 bases). V shed 1 base and J shed 2 bases, with 9 bases lying between them. CDR3 length: 15 amino acids. Germline values: CDR1 SGHRS, CDR2 YFSETQ. In DNA form, the CDR3 reads TGCGCCAGCAGCTTGAAACTAGGAAACACCGGGGAGCTGTTTTTT. As protein: CASSLKLGNTGELFF.

The chain couples TRBV21-1 to TRBJ1-1; TRBD1 is the table's D call and was not checked against the DNA. TRBV21-1 is a pseudogene locus. The CDR3 extends over 14 amino acids. In DNA, the CDR3 is TGTGCCAGCAGCGACAGGGGTAGGAACACTGAAGCTTTCTTT. This encodes CASSDRGRNTEAFF.

V and J are TRBV30 and TRBJ1-5; D gene uncertain. Trimming took 2 bases from V and 1 from J, leaving 24 bases between them. The CDR3 runs 19 residues. Germline lookup yields CDR1 GTSNPN and CDR2 SVGIG (reference sequence). The CDR3 protein is CAWSSSSNLQVGSNQPQHF. CDR3 in DNA: TGTGCCTGGAGTTCCTCCTCCAACCTTCAGGTTGGCAGCAATCAGCCCCAGCATTTT.

The V call is TRBV18, the J call TRBJ1-2, with 7 bases identical to TRBD1. The V gene end was trimmed by 6 bases and the J gene end by 3 bases; junction bases not matched to a gene: 4. This CDR3 spans 13 amino acids. Per germline, CDR1 KGHSH and CDR2 LQKENI. The CDR3 sequence is CASSTDRDYGYTF. CDR3 nucleotides: TGTGCCAGCTCCACCGACAGGGACTATGGCTACACCTTC.

The chain joins TRBV5-6 to TRBJ2-2, with D perhaps TRBD2 (6 bases). The germline V and J ends were trimmed by 2 bases and 0 bases, with 11 bases remaining between them. Germline-derived CDR1 and CDR2 are SGHDT and YYEEEE. The CDR3 runs to 16 residues. Here the CDR3 reads CASSFRTISNTGELFF. The CDR3 nucleotides read TGTGCCAGCAGCTTTCGGACTATATCGAACACCGGGGAGCTGTTTTTT.

The chain is built from TRBV6-5 and TRBJ1-1; no reliable D call. The ends were cut back, 2 bases at V and 4 bases at J, with 14 bases in the middle. CDR1 MNHEY and CDR2 SVGAGI come from the germline V gene. This CDR3 contains 15 residues. The CDR3 region is CASSYRGLPSTEAFF. The DNA for the CDR3 is TGTGCCAGCAGTTACCGAGGCCTCCCTAGCACTGAAGCTTTCTTT.

V usage is TRBV5-1 and J usage is TRBJ1-1; D not certain. Germline V gives CDR1 SGHRS, CDR2 YFSETQ. The CDR3 totals 13 residues. Between the trimmed V and J ends, which lost 4 bases and 2 bases, there was a span of 9 bases. The CDR3 spells CASSDQVNTEAFF. CDR3 sequence (DNA): TGCGCCAGCAGCGATCAGGTTAACACTGAAGCTTTCTTT.

This clone was detected only once. CDR3 loop: CAGSQEPPGTEAFF. DNA of the CDR3: TGTGCCGGATCACAGGAACCACCGGGCACTGAAGCTTTCTTT. The V call is TRBV28, the J call TRBJ1-1, with D possibly being TRBD1 (5 bases). Germline V gene data show CDR1 as MDHEN and CDR2 as SYDVKM. The CDR3 is made up of 14 amino acids. V was pared by 11 bases and J by 4 bases, with 20 bases between.

V is TRBV5-1 and J is TRBJ2-7; 10 bases map to TRBD2. Germline V gives CDR1 SGHRS, CDR2 YFSETQ. The CDR3 covers 14 residues. The J segment lost 3 bases and the V segment lost 4 bases, leaving 4 bases of the junction unmatched. The CDR3 spells CASSGLAGDYEQYF. The CDR3 DNA follows: TGCGCCAGCAGCGGCCTAGCGGGGGACTACGAGCAGTACTTC.

This sequence joins TRBV7-3 and TRBJ2-3; D possibly corresponds to TRBD2 (7 bases). Per the germline V gene, CDR1 is SGHTA and CDR2 is FQGTGA. Trimming left V 2 bases short and J 2 bases short, with 8 bases between. This CDR3 has 14 residues. CDR3 nucleotide sequence: TGTGCCAGCAGCTTAGCGGGGGCCACAGATACGCAGTATTTT. Its translation is CASSLAGATDTQYF.

V gene TRBV5-1 combines with J gene TRBJ1-5; 7 bases map to TRBD1. Germline V gene lookup returns CDR1 SGHRS and CDR2 YFSETQ. This CDR3 comprises 14 residues. Trimming took 4 bases from V and 6 from J; bases not matched to a gene: 7. The CDR3 DNA is TGCGCCAGCAGCCTAGGGGACAGCGGTCAGCCCCAGCATTTT. Amino acids: CASSLGDSGQPQHF.